This is a list of T cell receptor beta chains from one sample in a study of T-cell reconstitution after alpha-beta-depleted transplantation in children. TCRdb re-analysed the PCR reads in MiXCR, keeping a single row per CDR3 protein. Counted here are about 360,000 distinct CDR3 sequences, 13% occurring once; the ten biggest clones make up 4.3%. Sequencing used PBMCs, obtained from the stem cell graft. Receptors were obtained from a human donor who donated a stem cell graft to a child with Fanconi anemia. The CDR3 runs from the conserved cysteine through the conserved F or W. Each record gives: CDR3 protein, CDR3 DNA, V gene, clone size, D gene, J gene. A D gene is named only where the DNA matches it firmly. The listing skips clone size in some rows; elsewhere it reads once, few, many or a size class.

CDR3 protein: CSVEIANNEQFF
CDR3 DNA: TGCAGCGTTGAGATCGCAAACAATGAGCAGTTCTTC
V gene: TRBV29-1
clone size: many
D gene: .
J gene: TRBJ2-1

CDR3 protein: CASSRTGGPETQYF
CDR3 DNA: TGTGCCAGCAGTAGGACAGGGGGCCCAGAGACCCAGTACTTC
V gene: TRBV12-3/TRBV12-4
clone size: .
D gene: TRBD1
J gene: TRBJ2-5

CDR3 protein: CASRSSGTPNEAFF
CDR3 DNA: TGCGCCAGCAGGTCTTCCGGGACACCGAACGAAGCTTTCTTT
V gene: TRBV5-1
clone size: many
D gene: .
J gene: TRBJ1-1

CDR3 protein: CASSSPREKNTEAFF
CDR3 DNA: TGCGCCAGCAGCTCCCCGCGGGAAAAGAACACTGAAGCTTTCTTT
V gene: TRBV5-1
clone size: few
D gene: .
J gene: TRBJ1-1

CDR3 protein: CATSDFSGYNEQFF
CDR3 DNA: TGTGCCACCAGTGATTTTTCGGGTTACAATGAGCAGTTCTTC
V gene: TRBV24-1
clone size: .
D gene: .
J gene: TRBJ2-1

CDR3 protein: CASSLGGGRYGYTF
CDR3 DNA: TGTGCCAGCAGTTTGGGGGGTGGGAGGTATGGCTACACCTTC
V gene: TRBV12-3/TRBV12-4
clone size: .
D gene: .
J gene: TRBJ1-2

CDR3 protein: CASIKGVGANTGELFF
CDR3 DNA: TGTGCCAGCATCAAAGGGGTCGGGGCGAACACCGGGGAGCTGTTTTTT
V gene: TRBV6-1
clone size: .
D gene: .
J gene: TRBJ2-2

CDR3 protein: CASSYPGPNTEAFF
CDR3 DNA: TGTGCCAGCAGTTACCCGGGACCGAACACTGAAGCTTTCTTT
V gene: TRBV6-5
clone size: few
D gene: .
J gene: TRBJ1-1

CDR3 protein: CASSPLGRGRGDTQYF
CDR3 DNA: TGTGCCAGCAGCCCCTTGGGCAGGGGGCGGGGAGATACGCAGTATTTT
V gene: TRBV3-1
clone size: many
D gene: TRBD1
J gene: TRBJ2-3

CDR3 protein: CASGVSSSYNEQFF
CDR3 DNA: TGTGCCAGCGGGGTGTCGAGCTCCTACAATGAGCAGTTCTTC
V gene: TRBV11-1
clone size: few
D gene: .
J gene: TRBJ2-1

CDR3 protein: CASSSALLTQETQYF
CDR3 DNA: TGCGCCAGCAGCTCGGCCCTTTTAACCCAAGAGACCCAGTACTTC
V gene: TRBV5-1
clone size: .
D gene: .
J gene: TRBJ2-5

CDR3 protein: CASSLGGVHGYTF
CDR3 DNA: TGTGCCAGCAGCTTAGGTGGGGTTCATGGCTACACCTTC
V gene: TRBV7-8
clone size: few
D gene: .
J gene: TRBJ1-2

CDR3 protein: CASSLRSDEKLFF
CDR3 DNA: TGTGCCAGCAGCCTTAGAAGTGATGAAAAACTGTTTTTT
V gene: TRBV7-2
clone size: .
D gene: .
J gene: TRBJ1-4

CDR3 protein: CASSPTGVYGYTF
CDR3 DNA: TGTGCCAGCAGCCCAACAGGGGTCTATGGCTACACCTTC
V gene: TRBV3-1
clone size: many
D gene: TRBD1
J gene: TRBJ1-2

CDR3 protein: CASSPQLKIGGYTF
CDR3 DNA: TGTGCCAGCAGTCCCCAACTTAAAATTGGTGGCTACACCTTC
V gene: TRBV28
clone size: few
D gene: .
J gene: TRBJ1-2

CDR3 protein: CASSESTDTQYF
CDR3 DNA: TGTGCCAGCAGTGAAAGCACAGATACGCAGTATTTT
V gene: TRBV25-1
clone size: many
D gene: .
J gene: TRBJ2-3

CDR3 protein: CASSLWVGNEQFF
CDR3 DNA: TGTGCCAGCAGCTTATGGGTCGGGAATGAGCAGTTCTTC
V gene: TRBV7-6
clone size: few
D gene: .
J gene: TRBJ2-1

CDR3 protein: CASSFHPGPDYGYTF
CDR3 DNA: TGTGCCAGCAGCTTTCATCCAGGGCCCGATTATGGCTACACCTTC
V gene: TRBV5-8
clone size: many
D gene: .
J gene: TRBJ1-2

CDR3 protein: CASSLLVQGAGNTEAFF
CDR3 DNA: TGTGCCAGCAGTTTACTGGTACAGGGGGCTGGGAACACTGAAGCTTTCTTT
V gene: TRBV28
clone size: many
D gene: TRBD1
J gene: TRBJ1-1

CDR3 protein: CASSFMENEQFF
CDR3 DNA: TGTGCCAGCAGCTTTATGGAGAATGAGCAGTTCTTC
V gene: TRBV5-6
clone size: many
D gene: .
J gene: TRBJ2-1

CDR3 protein: CASSLRPGAGNTEAFF
CDR3 DNA: TGTGCCAGCAGCTTGAGACCAGGGGCTGGGAACACTGAAGCTTTCTTT
V gene: TRBV7-9
clone size: .
D gene: .
J gene: TRBJ1-1

CDR3 protein: CASSQDSASTDTQYF
CDR3 DNA: TGTGCCAGCAGCCAAGATTCGGCAAGCACAGATACGCAGTATTTT
V gene: TRBV4-2
clone size: many
D gene: .
J gene: TRBJ2-3

CDR3 protein: CASSLGDAYEQYF
CDR3 DNA: TGTGCCAGCAGTTTGGGGGATGCCTACGAGCAGTACTTC
V gene: TRBV12-3/TRBV12-4
clone size: many
D gene: .
J gene: TRBJ2-7

CDR3 protein: CSVEVWNEQFF
CDR3 DNA: TGCAGCGTTGAGGTCTGGAATGAGCAGTTCTTC
V gene: TRBV29-1
clone size: many
D gene: .
J gene: TRBJ2-1

CDR3 protein: CSVVAGREGGYTF
CDR3 DNA: TGCAGCGTTGTAGCCGGCAGGGAAGGTGGCTACACCTTC
V gene: TRBV29-1
clone size: many
D gene: .
J gene: TRBJ1-2

CDR3 protein: CASSWGLNTEAFF
CDR3 DNA: TGTGCCAGCAGCTGGGGTTTGAACACTGAAGCTTTCTTT
V gene: TRBV6-5
clone size: many
D gene: .
J gene: TRBJ1-1

CDR3 protein: CASSHDRAKNTEAFF
CDR3 DNA: TGTGCCAGCAGCCACGACAGGGCAAAGAACACTGAAGCTTTCTTT
V gene: TRBV6-1
clone size: many
D gene: TRBD1
J gene: TRBJ1-1

CDR3 protein: CASSGGPIYGYTF
CDR3 DNA: TGTGCCAGCAGTGGGGGACCGATCTATGGCTACACCTTC
V gene: TRBV12-3/TRBV12-4
clone size: .
D gene: .
J gene: TRBJ1-2